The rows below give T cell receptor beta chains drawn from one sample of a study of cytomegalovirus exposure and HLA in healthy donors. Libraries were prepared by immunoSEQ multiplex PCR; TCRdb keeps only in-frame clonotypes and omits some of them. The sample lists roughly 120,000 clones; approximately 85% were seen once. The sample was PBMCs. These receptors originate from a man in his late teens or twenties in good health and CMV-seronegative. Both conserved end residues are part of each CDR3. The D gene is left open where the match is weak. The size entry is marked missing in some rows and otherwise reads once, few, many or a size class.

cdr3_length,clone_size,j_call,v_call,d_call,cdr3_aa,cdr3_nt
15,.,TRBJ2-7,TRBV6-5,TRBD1,CASSWGQGFSSEQYF,TGTGCCAGCAGTTGGGGACAGGGTTTCTCTTCCGAGCAGTACTTC
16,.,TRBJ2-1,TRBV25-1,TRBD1,CASSGDTGGGWNEQFF,TGTGCCAGCAGTGGCGATACAGGGGGCGGGTGGAATGAGCAGTTCTTC
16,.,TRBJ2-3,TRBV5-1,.,CASSLEGLYSTDTQYF,TGCGCCAGCAGCTTGGAGGGGTTGTATAGCACAGATACGCAGTATTTT
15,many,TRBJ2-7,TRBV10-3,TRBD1,CAISESTGGTYEQYF,TGTGCCATCAGTGAGTCGACAGGGGGAACCTACGAGCAGTACTTC
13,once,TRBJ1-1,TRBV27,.,CASSLLENTEAFF,TGTGCCAGCAGTTTACTAGAGAACACTGAAGCTTTCTTT
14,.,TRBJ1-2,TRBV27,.,CASSLTGGRYGYTF,TGTGCCAGCAGTTTGACGGGGGGTCGCTATGGCTACACCTTC
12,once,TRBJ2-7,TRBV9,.,CASSGTDYEQYF,TGTGCCAGCAGCGGGACAGACTACGAGCAGTACTTC
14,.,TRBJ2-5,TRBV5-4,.,CASSSGGLWETQYF,TGTGCCAGCAGCTCGGGGGGCCTTTGGGAGACCCAGTACTTC
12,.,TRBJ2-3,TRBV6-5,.,CASSQRADTQYF,TGTGCCAGCAGTCAAAGAGCAGATACGCAGTATTTT
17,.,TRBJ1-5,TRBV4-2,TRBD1,CASSQEQGTLRNQPQHF,TGTGCCAGCAGCCAGGAACAGGGGACCCTTCGGAATCAGCCCCAGCATTTT
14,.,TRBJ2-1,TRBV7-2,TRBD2,CASSTGLAGNEQFF,TGTGCCAGCAGCACGGGACTAGCTGGCAATGAGCAGTTCTTC
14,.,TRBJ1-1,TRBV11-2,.,CASSVSYRVTEAFF,TGTGCCAGCAGCGTTAGTTACAGGGTCACTGAAGCTTTCTTT
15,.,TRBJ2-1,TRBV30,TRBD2,CAWKGLAGTGNEQFF,TGTGCCTGGAAGGGTCTAGCGGGGACGGGCAATGAGCAGTTCTTC
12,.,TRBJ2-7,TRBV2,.,CASAPRGDEQYF,TGTGCCAGCGCCCCGCGCGGGGACGAGCAGTACTTC
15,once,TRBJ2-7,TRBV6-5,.,CASSYSPGSVYEQYF,TGTGCCAGCAGTTACTCACCAGGATCGGTCTACGAGCAGTACTTC
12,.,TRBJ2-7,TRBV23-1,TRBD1,CASRTGGYEQYF,TGCGCCAGCAGGACAGGGGGCTACGAGCAGTACTTC
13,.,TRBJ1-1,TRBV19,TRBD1,CASWDRGGTEAFF,TGTGCCAGTTGGGACAGGGGAGGCACTGAAGCTTTCTTT
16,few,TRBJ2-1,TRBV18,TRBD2,CASSPLLAGLYNEQFF,TGTGCCAGCTCCCCCCTCCTAGCGGGGCTCTACAATGAGCAGTTCTTC
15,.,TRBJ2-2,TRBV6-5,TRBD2,CASSYRSSGTGELFF,TGTGCCAGCAGTTACCGGTCCAGCGGGACTGGGGAGCTGTTTTTT
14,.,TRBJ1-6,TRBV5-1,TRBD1,CASSLGGQGLPLHF,TGCGCCAGCAGCTTGGGGGGACAGGGTTTGCCCCTCCACTTT
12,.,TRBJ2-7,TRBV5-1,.,CASSHNSYEQYF,TGCGCCAGCAGCCACAACTCCTACGAGCAGTACTTC
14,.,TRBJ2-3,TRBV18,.,CASSPPSVLDTQYF,TGTGCCAGCTCACCACCTAGCGTATTGGATACGCAGTATTTT